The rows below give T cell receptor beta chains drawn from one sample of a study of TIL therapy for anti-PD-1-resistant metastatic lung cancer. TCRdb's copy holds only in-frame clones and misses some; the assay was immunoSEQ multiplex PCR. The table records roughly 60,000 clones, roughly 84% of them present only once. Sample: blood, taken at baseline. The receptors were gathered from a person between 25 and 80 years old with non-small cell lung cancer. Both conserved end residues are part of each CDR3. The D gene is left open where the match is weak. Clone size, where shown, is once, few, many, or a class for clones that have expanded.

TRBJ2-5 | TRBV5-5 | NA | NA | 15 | TGTGCCAGCAGCTTGGAAGTGGGTTTGAGGGAGACCCAGTACTTC | CASSLEVGLRETQYF
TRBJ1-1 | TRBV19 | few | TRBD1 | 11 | TGTGCCAGTGGTGGACAGGGTGAGGCTTTCTTT | CASGGQGEAFF
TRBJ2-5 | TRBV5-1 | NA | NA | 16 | TGCGCCAGCAGCTTAGGACTAGTGGGGGCCTGGGTGACCCAGTACTTC | CASSLGLVGAWVTQYF
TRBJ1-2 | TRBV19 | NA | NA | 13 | TGTGCCAGTAGTAAATGGGACATCGATGGCTACACCTTC | CASSKWDIDGYTF
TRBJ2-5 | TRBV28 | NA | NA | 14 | TGTGCCAGCACCCCCATCGGGGGCGGAGAGACCCAGTACTTC | CASTPIGGGETQYF
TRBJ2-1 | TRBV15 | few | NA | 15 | TGTGCCACCAGCAGAGGGCAGACAGGTATTGATGAGCAGTTCTTC | CATSRGQTGIDEQFF
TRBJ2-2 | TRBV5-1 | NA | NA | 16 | TGCGCCAGCAGCTTGGGGGCGGTTTCGGGCACCGGGGAGCTGTTTTTT | CASSLGAVSGTGELFF
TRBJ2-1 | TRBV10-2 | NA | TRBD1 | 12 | TGCGCCAGCACCCCAGGACAGGGCGAAAAGTTCTTC | CASTPGQGEKFF
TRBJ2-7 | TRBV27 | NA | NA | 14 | TGTGCCAGCAGTTTCCTAGCGAACGGTTACGAGCAGTACTTC | CASSFLANGYEQYF
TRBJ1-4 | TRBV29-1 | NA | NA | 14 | TGCAGCGTTGTAGAGGGAACCTCTAATGAAAAACTGTTTTTT | CSVVEGTSNEKLFF
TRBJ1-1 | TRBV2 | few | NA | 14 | TGTGCCAGCAGCGTGGACGGCGGGGACACTGAAGCTTTCTTT | CASSVDGGDTEAFF
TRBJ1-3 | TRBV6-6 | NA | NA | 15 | TGTGCCAGCAGTTACTCCGCAGGGTACGGGGACACCATATATTTT | CASSYSAGYGDTIYF
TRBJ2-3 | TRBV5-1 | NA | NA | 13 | TGCGCCAGCAGCCTCGAGATGTTCGATACGCAGTATTTT | CASSLEMFDTQYF
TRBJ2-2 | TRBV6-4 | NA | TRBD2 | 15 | TGTGCCAGCAGTGACCACGGCGGGGGTGCGGGGGAGCTGTTTTTT | CASSDHGGGAGELFF
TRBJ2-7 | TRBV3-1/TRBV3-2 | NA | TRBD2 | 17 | TGTGCCAGCAGCCAAGAATGGGCGAGCGGGGGGGCCGTGGGGCAGTACTTC | CASSQEWASGGAVGQYF